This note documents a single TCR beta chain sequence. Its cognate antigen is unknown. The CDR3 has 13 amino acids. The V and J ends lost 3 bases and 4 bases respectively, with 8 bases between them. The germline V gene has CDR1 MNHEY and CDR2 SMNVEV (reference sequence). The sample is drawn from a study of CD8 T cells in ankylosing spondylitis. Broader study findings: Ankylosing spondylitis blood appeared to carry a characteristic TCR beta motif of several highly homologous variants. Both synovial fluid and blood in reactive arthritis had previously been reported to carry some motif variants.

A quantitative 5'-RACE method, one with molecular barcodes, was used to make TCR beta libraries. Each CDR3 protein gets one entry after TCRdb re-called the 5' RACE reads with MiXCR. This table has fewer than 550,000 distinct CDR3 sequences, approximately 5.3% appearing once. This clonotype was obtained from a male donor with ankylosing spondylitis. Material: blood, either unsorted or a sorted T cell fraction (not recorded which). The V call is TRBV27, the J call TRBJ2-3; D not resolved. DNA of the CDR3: TGTGCCAGCAGTTTCAAGGGTCCAGATACGCAGTATTTT. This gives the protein CASSFKGPDTQYF.